This is a list of T cell receptor beta chains from one sample in a study of cytomegalovirus exposure and HLA in healthy donors. Using immunoSEQ multiplex PCR, the repertoire was profiled, and TCRdb retains in-frame clones only, with some absent. The sample comprises under 200,000 clones, approximately 78% of which are singletons, and roughly 0.8% rests with the top ten. Sequenced input: PBMCs. These receptors all come from a woman between 18 and 29 years old in good health and CMV-seronegative. CDR3s include the opening cysteine and the closing phenylalanine or tryptophan. D genes are given only for firm matches. Where a row states a size, it is once, few, many or the class of an expanded clone; other rows omit it.

-	12	TRBV25-1	TRBJ1-2	-	TGTGCCAGCAATACAGGGAACTATGGCTACACCTTC	CASNTGNYGYTF
-	13	TRBV7-6	TRBJ1-5	-	TGTGCCACTGGGGGGGGAGGCAATCAGCCCCAGCATTTT	CATGGGGNQPQHF
TRBD2	17	TRBV11-2	TRBJ2-7	once	TGTGCCAGCAGCTTAGTCGTCGCGGGACTAGGAAGCTACGAGCAGTACTTC	CASSLVVAGLGSYEQYF
TRBD2	16	TRBV7-9	TRBJ2-3	-	TGTGCCAGCAGCCTCGGCGGGGGGGCGGGAGGCGATACGCAGTATTTT	CASSLGGGAGGDTQYF
TRBD1	14	TRBV27	TRBJ2-7	-	TGTGCCAGCAGTATCGGACAGGGTCCCTACGAGCAGTACTTC	CASSIGQGPYEQYF
-	14	TRBV9	TRBJ2-3	-	TGTGCCAGCAGCGTAAATTCTGTGACAGATACGCAGTATTTT	CASSVNSVTDTQYF
-	16	TRBV15	TRBJ2-2	few	TGTGCCACCAGCAGGCTCCGGGACTCGAACACCGGGGAGCTGTTTTTT	CATSRLRDSNTGELFF
-	13	TRBV6-5	TRBJ2-7	-	TGTGCCAGCAGTTACGCCCAGAGGTACGAGCAGTACTTC	CASSYAQRYEQYF
-	10	TRBV28	TRBJ2-1	-	TGTGCCACCCTACGGGAGAGTACGTTCTTC	CATLRESTFF
-	14	TRBV6-5	TRBJ2-3	-	TGTGCCAGCAGTTACCAGGGGCTGGGAGATACGCAGTATTTT	CASSYQGLGDTQYF
TRBD2	16	TRBV4-1	TRBJ2-7	few	TGCGCCAGCAGCCAAGATCCTAGCGGGAACTCCTACGAGCAGTACTTC	CASSQDPSGNSYEQYF
-	13	TRBV6-1	TRBJ1-4	few	TGTGCCAGCAGGGAGGGGTTAGGGGAAAAACTGTTTTTT	CASREGLGEKLFF
-	14	TRBV19	TRBJ1-5	once	TGTGCCAGTAGTATTGCGAATAGCAATCAGCCCCAGCATTTT	CASSIANSNQPQHF
TRBD1	15	TRBV6-5	TRBJ1-2	-	TGTGCCAGCAGTAACGGACAGGGAGCTAACTATGACTACACCTTC	CASSNGQGANYDYTF
-	14	TRBV30	TRBJ1-5	-	TGTGCCTGGAGTGTACTCGATAGCAATCAGCCCCAGCATTTT	CAWSVLDSNQPQHF
TRBD2	15	TRBV6-5	TRBJ2-7	-	TGTGCCAGCAGTGTAGTTAGCGGGGGGGCCTACGAGCAGTACTTC	CASSVVSGGAYEQYF
-	13	TRBV2	TRBJ2-7	-	TGTGCCAGCACCCCGGAGCAGGGTCACGAGCAGTACTTC	CASTPEQGHEQYF
-	14	TRBV27	TRBJ1-2	-	TGTGCCAGCAGTTTACTAGGAGAAAAATATGGCTACACCTTC	CASSLLGEKYGYTF
-	16	TRBV9	TRBJ2-5	-	TGTGCCAGCAGCGTAGGTACCGGGACTGCTCAAGAGACCCAGTACTTC	CASSVGTGTAQETQYF
-	14	TRBV5-6	TRBJ1-2	-	TGTGCCAGCAGAAGAGACAGCCAGAACTATGGCTACACCTTC	CASRRDSQNYGYTF
TRBD1	14	TRBV19	TRBJ2-7	-	TGTGCCAGTAGTTACGGGACAGCAGGCTACGAGCAGTACTTC	CASSYGTAGYEQYF
TRBD1	13	TRBV18	TRBJ2-5	-	TGTGCCAGCTCGCAAGGACAGGTGGAGACCCAGTACTTC	CASSQGQVETQYF
-	14	TRBV18	TRBJ2-5	-	TGTGCCAGCTCACCAACGGGGAACCGGGGGACCCAGTACTTC	CASSPTGNRGTQYF
TRBD2	15	TRBV4-2	TRBJ2-2	-	TGTGCCAGCAGCCGCGGGACTACTAACACCGGGGAGCTGTTTTTT	CASSRGTTNTGELFF
-	15	TRBV27	TRBJ2-7	-	TGTGCCAGCAGTCCGCGCCCAGGGCAGGTCTACGAGCAGTACTTC	CASSPRPGQVYEQYF
-	15	TRBV13	TRBJ1-1	-	TGTGCCAGCAGCCCCTTGGCGGGGATGAACACTGAAGCTTTCTTT	CASSPLAGMNTEAFF
-	12	TRBV28	TRBJ2-7	-	TGTGCCAGCAGTCAAAGGGGGATCGAGCAGTACTTC	CASSQRGIEQYF
-	12	TRBV10-3	TRBJ2-7	-	TGTGCCATCAGTCCCGTATCCTACGAGCAGTACTTC	CAISPVSYEQYF